Listed below are T cell receptor beta chains from one sample, sequenced in a study of blood T cell repertoires in COVID-19. Libraries were prepared by immunoSEQ multiplex PCR; TCRdb keeps only in-frame clonotypes and omits some of them. The table shows about 200,000 clones, with under 90% occurring only once. The sample was peripheral blood. The receptor source for this set is a man older than 75 with acute or convalescent COVID-19. CDR3s include the opening cysteine and the closing phenylalanine or tryptophan. Fields, in order: D gene, V gene, J gene, CDR3 protein. A D gene is named only where the DNA matches it firmly.

D gene: TRBD1
V gene: TRBV27
J gene: TRBJ1-2
CDR3 protein: CASSSQGQGILSGYTF

D gene: -
V gene: TRBV30
J gene: TRBJ2-5
CDR3 protein: CALKSSTGLETQYF

D gene: -
V gene: TRBV15
J gene: TRBJ2-2
CDR3 protein: CATSRLARERRANTGELFF

D gene: TRBD2
V gene: TRBV23-1
J gene: TRBJ2-1
CDR3 protein: CASRGGEPYNEQFF

D gene: -
V gene: TRBV15
J gene: TRBJ1-6
CDR3 protein: CATSTERGRGYNSPLHF

D gene: TRBD2
V gene: TRBV7-9
J gene: TRBJ2-3
CDR3 protein: CASSLGLGSTDTQYF

D gene: TRBD1
V gene: TRBV19
J gene: TRBJ1-2
CDR3 protein: CASSIPGQGARGYTF

D gene: -
V gene: TRBV24-1
J gene: TRBJ2-3
CDR3 protein: CATSDPFTDTQYF

D gene: TRBD1
V gene: TRBV9
J gene: TRBJ2-1
CDR3 protein: CASSLGTGTADNEQFF

D gene: -
V gene: TRBV19
J gene: TRBJ2-1
CDR3 protein: CASSIDPITAVSYNEQFF

D gene: -
V gene: TRBV4-1
J gene: TRBJ2-1
CDR3 protein: CASSQVEGVNSYNEQFF

D gene: -
V gene: TRBV5-4
J gene: TRBJ1-2
CDR3 protein: CASSITGSYGYTF

D gene: TRBD1
V gene: TRBV7-9
J gene: TRBJ1-2
CDR3 protein: CASSLGQSNYGYTF

D gene: TRBD2
V gene: TRBV27
J gene: TRBJ2-1
CDR3 protein: CASSPGSGIGYNEQFF